This TCR beta chain was sequenced for a study of cytomegalovirus exposure and HLA in healthy donors. The PCR contained 60 Vbeta and 13 Jbeta primers. The protocol was immunoSEQ multiplex PCR, while the TCRdb copy is restricted to in-frame clones and leaves out a portion. The table lists under 200,000 clones, approximately 77% of them singletons, with roughly 7.4% in the top ten. This clone was counted once. CDR1 and CDR2 (germline): SGHKS, YYEKEE (reference sequence). The CDR3 length is 14 residues. V lost 1 base, J lost 5 bases, and 10 bases lay in between. The sequenced material came from PBMCs. The origin of this receptor is a male donor in good health and CMV-seropositive. The rearrangement joins TRBV5-5 to TRBJ1-5, with D perhaps matching TRBD1 (5 bases). The CDR3 is CASSLSTAYQPQHF. The DNA of the CDR3 is TGTGCCAGCAGCTTGTCGACAGCCTATCAGCCCCAGCATTTT. The full variable domain, with the rest looked up from reference TRBV5-5 and TRBJ1-5, is DAGVTQSPTHLIKTRGQQVTLRCSPISGHKSVSWYQQVLGQGPQFIFQYYEKEERGRGNFPDRFSARQFPNYSSELNVNALLLGDSALYLCASSLSTAYQPQHFGDGTRLSIL.